Following are 14 T cell receptor beta chains from one sample sequenced in a study of blood T cell repertoires in COVID-19. Using immunoSEQ multiplex PCR, the repertoire was profiled, and TCRdb retains in-frame clones only, with some absent. The sample records some 150,000 clones, 80% to 90% being singletons. Material: peripheral blood. Source of these receptors: a woman in her seventies with COVID-19, enrolled during active disease.

A word on this clone: Different DNA sequences within this sample yield the same CDR3. This chain joins TRBV5-1 and TRBJ1-2, with 10 positions matching TRBD1. The length of the CDR3 is 13 residues. Germline CDR1 and CDR2: SGHRS and YFSETQ. V lost 4 bases to trimming and J lost 6 bases; unmatched junction nucleotides: 3. This CDR3 reads CASSLGQGDGYTF. CDR3 bases: TGCGCCAGCAGCCTCGGACAGGGGGATGGCTACACCTTC.

The chain uses TRBV4-1 and TRBJ1-6; D uncertain. The V and J ends lost 0 bases and 0 bases respectively, with 12 bases between them. The CDR3 is made up of 18 amino acids. Per germline, CDR1 MGHRA and CDR2 YSYEKL. This chain's CDR3 is CASSQDSAPGSYNSPLHF. Here the CDR3 DNA reads TGCGCCAGCAGCCAAGATTCAGCCCCGGGCTCCTATAATTCACCCCTCCACTTT.

This clone was detected only once. In DNA, the CDR3 is TGTGCCAGCAGCTTAGAGCGGCGGACCTCTGGGGCCAACGTCCTGACTTTC. Translation: CASSLERRTSGANVLTF. This chain uses TRBV7-2 with TRBJ2-6; D may be TRBD2 (5 bases). The V gene lost 1 base and the J gene lost 0 bases, with 10 bases spanning the gap. CDR1 SGHTA and CDR2 FQGNSA come from the germline V gene. The length of the CDR3 is 17 residues.

The V call is TRBV2, the J call TRBJ2-7; 9 nucleotides line up with TRBD2. The germline gives CDR1 SNHLY, CDR2 FYNNEI. The CDR3 length is 13 residues. The V segment lost 6 bases and the J segment 2 bases; nucleotides outside the gene matches: 2. CDR3 residues: CASRGTSPYEQYF. The CDR3 DNA sequence: TGTGCCAGCAGAGGGACTAGCCCCTACGAGCAGTACTTC.

This CDR3 reads CASSYEKRNTIYF. The CDR3 coding sequence is TGTGCCAGCAGCTATGAGAAACGTAACACCATATATTTT. The chain couples TRBV11-2 to TRBJ1-3; no clear D. The length of the CDR3 is 13 residues. V lost 4 bases to trimming and J lost 7 bases, with 11 bases between them. CDR1 is SGHAT and CDR2 is FQNNGV in the germline V gene.

The rearrangement uses TRBV6-1 and TRBJ2-1; 11 nucleotides line up with TRBD2. The CDR3 is 15 amino acids. Germline V gives CDR1 MNHNS, CDR2 SASEGT. After removal of 11 bases from V and 10 bases from J, the junction contained 16 bases not matched to a gene. This CDR3 is CAGSLAGGGIGEQFF. Here the CDR3 DNA reads TGTGCCGGTTCCCTAGCGGGAGGCGGGATAGGAGAGCAGTTCTTC.

This clone was seen once. This chain connects TRBV28 to TRBJ1-2; tentatively, D is TRBD1 (5 bases). V was cut by 6 bases and J by 0 bases, with 14 bases left in between. The germline gives CDR1 MDHEN, CDR2 SYDVKM. This CDR3 spans 15 amino acids. CDR3 region: CASRDTSQANYGYTF. The CDR3 DNA follows: TGTGCCAGCAGGGACACGTCCCAAGCTAACTATGGCTACACCTTC.

The V and J genes are TRBV10-1 and TRBJ1-1, with TRBD1 matching 9 bases. V was clipped by 11 bases and J by 6 bases; unmatched bases: 4. There are 11 residues in the CDR3. The germline gives CDR1 WNHNN, CDR2 SYGVQD (reference sequence). This CDR3 reads CAGTGSAEAFF. CDR3 DNA: TGCGCCGGGACAGGGTCCGCTGAAGCTTTCTTT.

To note about this clone: Other DNA sequences in this specimen translate into the identical CDR3. The V call is TRBV28, the J call TRBJ1-2; no clear D. The V gene's germline CDR1 is MDHEN and CDR2 SYDVKM. CDR3 length: 13 amino acids. V was clipped by 3 bases and J by 2 bases, with 7 bases between them. The CDR3 nucleotides read TGTGCCAGCAGTTTTTCCCGGAACTATGGCTACACCTTC. Its translation is CASSFSRNYGYTF.

The V gene is TRBV6-2 or TRBV6-3, the J gene TRBJ2-3; 7 bases fit TRBD1. This CDR3 comprises 15 residues. Germline V gene data show CDR1 as MNHEY and CDR2 as SVGEGT. With V trimmed by 5 bases and J by 4 bases, 9 bases remained unmatched. DNA of the CDR3: TGTGCCAGCAGTCCCCAGGGGGTGTTGGCAGATACGCAGTATTTT. It encodes CASSPQGVLADTQYF.

J is TRBJ1-2 and V is TRBV30; D is perhaps TRBD1 (6 bases). The germline CDR1 and CDR2 sequences are GTSNPN and SVGIG (reference sequence). The germline V and J ends were trimmed by 6 bases and 8 bases, with 10 bases remaining between them. This CDR3 has 10 amino acids. CDR3 nucleotides: TGTGCCTGTAACAGGGTCGGCTACACCTTC. This encodes CACNRVGYTF.

The chain is built from TRBV6-5 and TRBJ2-7, with 7 nucleotides matching TRBD1. The V gene end was trimmed by 8 bases and the J gene end by 6 bases; junction bases not matched to a gene: 7. The CDR3 extends over 12 amino acids. In germline, CDR1 is MNHEY, CDR2 SVGAGI. CDR3 DNA: TGTGCCAGCCAGGGGGATTTAGGCGAGCAGTACTTC. Its protein is CASQGDLGEQYF.

The chain couples TRBV19 to TRBJ1-3, with unresolved D. The V and J ends lost 3 bases and 4 bases respectively, with 13 bases between them. This CDR3 comprises 15 residues. The V gene's germline CDR1 is LNHDA and CDR2 SQIVND (reference sequence). The CDR3 loop is CASSIPSEAGNTIYF. The CDR3 DNA follows: TGTGCCAGTAGTATCCCCTCCGAAGCGGGAAACACCATATATTTT. Variable domain in full (rest from reference TRBV19 and TRBJ1-3): DGGITQSPKYLFRKEGQNVTLSCEQNLNHDAMYWYRQDPGQGLRLIYYSQIVNDFQKGDIAEGYSVSREKKESFPLTVTSAQKNPTAFYLCASSIPSEAGNTIYFGEGSWLTVV.

The chain is built from TRBV28 and TRBJ1-1; maybe TRBD1 (5 bases). Germline V lookup: CDR1 MDHEN, CDR2 SYDVKM. The CDR3 consists of 11 residues. V dropped 7 bases and J dropped 9 bases, with 12 bases sitting between them. The CDR3 DNA follows: TGTGCCAGCACCCTTACAGGAAAAGCTTTCTTT. Its protein product is CASTLTGKAFF.